This T cell receptor (beta chain) came from a study of blood T cell repertoires in COVID-19. Trimming removed 3 bases from V and 7 bases from J; junction bases left unmatched: 6. CDR1 and CDR2 from the germline V gene are LGHNA and YSLEER. This CDR3 is 14 amino acids long. Assay: immunoSEQ multiplex PCR; the TCRdb copy retains only in-frame clones and omits some. The profile shows 150,000 or so clones, 86% of them singletons. This sequence originates from a man aged 45-65 years with active or convalescent COVID-19. The V gene is TRBV4-3, the J gene TRBJ2-1, with TRBD2 identical over 7 bases. Sequenced: peripheral blood. This chain's CDR3 is CASSHPGLGNEQFF. In nucleotides, the CDR3 is TGCGCCAGCAGCCATCCCGGACTAGGTAATGAGCAGTTCTTC.